This entry lists 10 T cell receptor beta chains sequenced from one sample in a study of T cells in Graves' hyperthyroidism and ophthalmopathy (dated by TCRdb to the late 2010s). The library was produced with multiplex PCR. For sequencing, an Illumina HiSeq 2000 was employed. The TCR beta CDR3 regions were amplified from RNA transcripts. The TCR CDR3 was subjected to a first round of RT-PCR using the HTBI primer set and the Qiagen OneStep RT-PCR kit. Through fastp at Q25 and MiXCR, TCRdb rebuilt clones from the public reads, retaining in-frame beta chains. CDR3 protein sequences are deduplicated, and each keeps its most common genes and DNA. The sample profile shows hundreds of thousands of distinct CDR3 sequences; around 22% of them were found once. The top ten clones comprise 11% of the sample. Input material: blood. These receptors were collected from a woman aged 25 to 39 with Graves' ophthalmopathy.

This clonotype has ten or more counts. V is TRBV6-5 and J is TRBJ1-1, with D uncertain. The germline V gene encodes CDR1 MNHEY and CDR2 SVGAGI. The V end lost 2 bases, the J end lost 2 bases, and 6 bases lay between the germline ends. CDR3 length equals 13 residues. The CDR3 bases are TGTGCCAGCAGTTACGTCACCAACACTGAAGCTTTCTTT. It specifies CASSYVTNTEAFF.

This clonotype was seen at least ten times. The chain joins TRBV30 to TRBJ1-1; D not certain. CDR1 is GTSNPN and CDR2 is SVGIG in the germline V gene (reference sequence). The V gene lost 5 bases and the J gene lost 0 bases, with 13 bases spanning the gap. The CDR3 covers 14 residues. Here the CDR3 DNA reads TGTGCCTGGGGGCCCGGGCAATTGAACACTGAAGCTTTCTTT. It translates to CAWGPGQLNTEAFF.

This clonotype was counted ten times or more. The CDR3 is CASSYGLAGGETQYF. DNA for the CDR3: TGTGCCAGCAGTTACGGGCTAGCGGGGGGAGAGACCCAGTACTTC. The V call is TRBV6-5, the J call TRBJ2-5; 11 bases fit TRBD2. V lost 2 bases and J lost 4; bases outside the gene matches: 3. Germline V CDR1 and CDR2: MNHEY, SVGAGI. The CDR3 runs to 15 residues.

This clonotype was detected ten times or more. This chain joins TRBV2 and TRBJ1-2; the D is unclear. Germline-derived CDR1 and CDR2 are SNHLY and FYNNEI. CDR3 length equals 15 residues. V shed 5 bases and J shed 0 bases, with 13 bases lying between them. This chain's CDR3 is CASSTQIGANYGYTF. CDR3 bases: TGTGCCAGCAGTACGCAAATCGGGGCTAACTATGGCTACACCTTC.

This clonotype occurred a few times. The chain combines TRBV4-1 with TRBJ1-2; no clear D. V was clipped by 4 bases and J by 1 base, with 13 bases between them. The CDR3 loop spans 15 amino acids. Germline V gene lookup returns CDR1 MGHRA and CDR2 YSYEKL. As DNA, the CDR3 is TGCGCCAGCAGCCGTATAGGGTCCGATAACTATGGCTACACCTTC. Amino acids: CASSRIGSDNYGYTF.

This clonotype has at least ten counts. The chain recombines TRBV15 with TRBJ2-7; possibly TRBD2 for D (5 bases). Between the trimmed V and J ends, which lost 0 bases and 0 bases, there was a span of 12 bases. CDR1 LNHNV and CDR2 YYDKDF come from the germline V gene (reference sequence). CDR3 length equals 16 residues. The CDR3: CATSRDQAGFSYEQYF. The CDR3 nucleotides are TGTGCCACCAGCAGAGATCAGGCGGGTTTCTCCTACGAGCAGTACTTC.

Many counts were recorded for this clonotype. V and J are TRBV4-2 and TRBJ2-2; maybe TRBD1 (5 bases). Trimming took off 0 bases at V and 2 bases at J, with 19 bases between the two ends. This CDR3 has 19 residues. Per germline, CDR1 LGHNA and CDR2 YNFKEQ. CDR3 in amino acids: CASSQDRRQGNLNTGELFF. DNA of the CDR3: TGTGCCAGCAGCCAAGATAGGCGGCAGGGCAATCTAAACACCGGGGAGCTGTTTTTT.

As concerns this clonotype: Mismatch with germline at one junction end may stem from a read error. This sequence joins TRBV5-1 and TRBJ1-1; no clear D. The CDR3 consists of 14 residues. Germline CDR1 reads SGHRS; CDR2 reads YFSETQ. The CDR3 spells CASSRQAENTDAFF. The CDR3 bases are TGCGCCAGCAGCCGCCAAGCGGAGAACACTGATGCTTTCTTT.

This clonotype was seen many times. The chain links TRBV6-1 to TRBJ1-2; maybe TRBD1 (5 bases). Per the germline V gene, CDR1 is MNHNS and CDR2 is SASEGT. The CDR3 has 14 residues. V lost 2 bases and J lost 2, with 9 bases in between. The CDR3 bases are TGTGCCAGCAGTGAACGACAGACAAACTATGGCTACACCTTC. This sequence encodes CASSERQTNYGYTF.

The sample holds one count of this clonotype. This chain links TRBV29-1 with TRBJ1-5; 7 nucleotides align to TRBD1. V lost 0 bases to trimming and J lost 0 bases; unmatched junction nucleotides: 14. Germline lookup yields CDR1 SQVTM and CDR2 ANQGSEA. This CDR3 has 19 residues. CDR3 sequence (DNA): TGCAGCGTTGAAGAGAGCGACTCGGCGGACAGGAATAGCAATCAGCCCCAGCATTTT. Protein: CSVEESDSADRNSNQPQHF.